The present T cell receptor beta chain was sequenced within a study of T cell responses to AZD1222 COVID-19 vaccine. Study as a whole: Samples with a second dose at about 4 or about 12 weeks were pooled together.

Repertoires were generated with immunoSEQ multiplex PCR, while TCRdb's copy carries only in-frame clones and drops some. The sample has some 120,000 clones, approximately 91% seen once. CDR1 is SGHTA, CDR2 FQGNSA, per germline. The CDR3 contains 14 residues. V gave up 3 bases and J gave up 4 bases; unmatched junction bases: 4. Overall study results and limits: Scientists sampled the repertoires only once the peak T cell response had passed. Spike regions recognized by vaccine-associated CD4 TCRs spanned the protein, led by 160-218 and 743-854.

Regarding this clone: Its specificity is unknown.

This clonotype was sampled from an adult in good health. This sample comprised peripheral blood, obtained on day 0 of AZD1222 vaccination. The V call is TRBV7-2, the J call TRBJ1-2; the match to TRBD1 covers 8 bases. This chain's CDR3 is CASSFGQGIYGYTF. The CDR3 DNA is TGTGCCAGCAGCTTCGGACAGGGTATCTATGGCTACACCTTC.